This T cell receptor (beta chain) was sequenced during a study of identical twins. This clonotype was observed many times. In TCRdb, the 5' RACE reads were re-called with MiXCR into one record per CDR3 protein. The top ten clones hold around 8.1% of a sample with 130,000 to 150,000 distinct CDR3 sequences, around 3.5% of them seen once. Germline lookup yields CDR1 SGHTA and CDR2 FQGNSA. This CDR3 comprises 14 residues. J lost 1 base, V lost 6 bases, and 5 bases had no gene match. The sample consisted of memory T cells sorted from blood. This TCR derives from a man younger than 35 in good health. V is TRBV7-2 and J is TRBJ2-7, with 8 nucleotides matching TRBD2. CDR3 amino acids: CASRTSGGSYEQYF. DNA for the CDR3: TGTGCCAGCAGAACGAGCGGGGGTTCCTACGAGCAGTACTTC.